This TCR beta chain was sequenced during a study of cytomegalovirus exposure and HLA in healthy donors. The PCR employed 60 Vbeta primers together with 13 Jbeta primers. Profiled with immunoSEQ multiplex PCR; TCRdb holds only in-frame clones, not every one. The sample holds around 67,000 clones; around 74% are singletons and the top ten take 22%. Points from the study as a whole: The investigators catalogued 150 to 200 TCR beta chains as cytomegalovirus-associated.

With regard to this clone: Its antigen is unknown.

Trimming shortened V by 0 bases and J by 6 bases, and 5 bases separated the two germline ends. Germline V lookup: CDR1 WNHNN, CDR2 SYGVQD (reference sequence). There are 13 residues in the CDR3. Specimen: PBMCs. This chain links TRBV10-1 with TRBJ2-2; D unresolved. This sequence was found in a woman between 25 and 40 years old in good health and CMV-seropositive. In DNA form, the CDR3 reads TGCGCCAGCAGTGAGTCGGGCGCCGGGGAGCTGTTTTTT. It translates to CASSESGAGELFF.